This T cell receptor (beta chain) was captured by sequencing in a study of cytomegalovirus exposure and HLA in healthy donors. Notes on the study in general: HLA allele associations emerged for roughly 17,000 TCR beta sequences in a later analysis, at 0.05 false discovery rate. Reports indicated that the classifier achieved high specificity and sensitivity in diagnosing cytomegalovirus status. A missense DCLRE1C variant was associated with V- and J-gene trimming of TCR beta chains in a later analysis, and an independent cohort replicated the association.

13 Jbeta primers and 60 Vbeta primers were used for the PCR. Sequencing was performed with immunoSEQ multiplex PCR; in TCRdb, only in-frame clones are kept and a portion is missing. The table includes 59,000 or so clones, about 85% detected once. Turning to this clone: Its antigen is currently unknown.

Sequencing was carried out using PBMCs. The sequence was collected from a female donor in good health and CMV-seronegative.

DNA of the CDR3: TGTGCCTCACAACGGAGTAGGGAGAGGAACTATGGCTACACCTTC. It codes for CASQRSRERNYGYTF. V is TRBV2 and J is TRBJ1-2, with D hard to call. V dropped 11 bases and J dropped 2 bases, with 21 bases sitting between them. CDR3 length equals 15 residues. Germline V CDR1 and CDR2: SNHLY, FYNNEI. Complete variable domain (other parts from reference TRBV2 and TRBJ1-2): EPEVTQTPSHQVTQMGQEVILRCVPISNHLYFYWYRQILGQKVEFLVSFYNNEISEKSEIFDDQFSVERPDGSNFTLKIRSTKLEDSAMYFCASQRSRERNYGYTFGSGTRLTVV.